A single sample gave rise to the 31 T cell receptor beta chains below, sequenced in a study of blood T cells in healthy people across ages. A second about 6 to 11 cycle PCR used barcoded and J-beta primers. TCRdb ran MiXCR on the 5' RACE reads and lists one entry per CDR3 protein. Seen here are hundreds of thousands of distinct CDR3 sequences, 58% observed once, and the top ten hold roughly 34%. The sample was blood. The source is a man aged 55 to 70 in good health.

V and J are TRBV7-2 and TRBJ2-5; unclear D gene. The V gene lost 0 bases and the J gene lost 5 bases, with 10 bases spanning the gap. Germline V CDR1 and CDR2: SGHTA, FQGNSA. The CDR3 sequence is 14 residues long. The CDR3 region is CASSLAPSRETQYF. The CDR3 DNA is TGTGCCAGCAGCTTAGCGCCGTCCCGGGAGACCCAGTACTTC.

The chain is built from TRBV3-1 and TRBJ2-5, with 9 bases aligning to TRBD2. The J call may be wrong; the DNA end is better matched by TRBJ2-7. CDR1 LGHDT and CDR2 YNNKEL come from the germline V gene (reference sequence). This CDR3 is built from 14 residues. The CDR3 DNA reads TGTGCCAGCAGCCAAGGGCGGGGGGGCTACGAGCAGTACTTC. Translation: CASSQGRGGYEQYF.

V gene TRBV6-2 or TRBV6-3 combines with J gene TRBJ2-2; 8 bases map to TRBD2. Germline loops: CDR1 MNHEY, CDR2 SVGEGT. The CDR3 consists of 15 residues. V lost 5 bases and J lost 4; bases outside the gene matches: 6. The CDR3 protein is CASSRTSPGTGELFF. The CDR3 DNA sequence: TGTGCCAGCAGTAGGACTAGCCCGGGCACCGGGGAGCTGTTTTTT.

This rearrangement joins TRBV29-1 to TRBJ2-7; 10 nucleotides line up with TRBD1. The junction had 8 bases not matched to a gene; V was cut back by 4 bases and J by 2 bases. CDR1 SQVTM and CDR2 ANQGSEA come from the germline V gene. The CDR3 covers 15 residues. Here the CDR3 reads CSVGQPGTGAYEQYF. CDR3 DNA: TGCAGCGTTGGTCAACCCGGGACAGGGGCCTACGAGCAGTACTTC.

CDR3 coding DNA: TGTGCCAGCAGTGACCAAGGGGGGACTGAAGCTTTCTTT. This translates into CASSDQGGTEAFF. The V call is TRBV6-2 or TRBV6-3, the J call TRBJ1-1; a possible D gene is TRBD1 (6 bases). This CDR3 has 13 amino acids. The V gene lost 5 bases and the J gene lost 5 bases, with 12 bases spanning the gap. Germline CDR1 MNHEY, CDR2 SVGEGT.

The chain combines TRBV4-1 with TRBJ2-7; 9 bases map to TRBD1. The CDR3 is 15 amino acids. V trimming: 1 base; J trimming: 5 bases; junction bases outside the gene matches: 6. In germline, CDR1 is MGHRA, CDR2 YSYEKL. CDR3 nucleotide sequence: TGCGCCAGCAGCCAAGCGGGACAGGGTCGCAACGAGCAGTACTTC. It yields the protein CASSQAGQGRNEQYF.

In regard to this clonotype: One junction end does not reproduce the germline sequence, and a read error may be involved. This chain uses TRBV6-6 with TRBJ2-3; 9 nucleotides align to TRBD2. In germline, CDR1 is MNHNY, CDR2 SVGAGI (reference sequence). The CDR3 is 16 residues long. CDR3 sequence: CASSYLGGTSTDAQYF. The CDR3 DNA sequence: TGTGCCAGCAGTTACTTGGGCGGGACTAGCACAGATGCGCAGTATTTT.

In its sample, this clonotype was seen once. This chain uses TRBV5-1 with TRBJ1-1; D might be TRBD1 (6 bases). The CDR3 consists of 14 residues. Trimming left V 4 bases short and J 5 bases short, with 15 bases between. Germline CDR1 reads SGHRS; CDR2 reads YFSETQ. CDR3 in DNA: TGCGCCAGCAGCCGGCAGGGACAAGATACTGAAGCTTTCTTT. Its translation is CASSRQGQDTEAFF.

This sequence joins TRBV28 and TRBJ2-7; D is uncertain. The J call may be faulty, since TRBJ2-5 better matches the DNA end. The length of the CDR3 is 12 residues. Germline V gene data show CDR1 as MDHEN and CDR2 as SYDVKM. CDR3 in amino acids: CASSSYPGTQYF. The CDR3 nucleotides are TGTGCCAGCAGTTCCTACCCAGGGACCCAGTACTTC.

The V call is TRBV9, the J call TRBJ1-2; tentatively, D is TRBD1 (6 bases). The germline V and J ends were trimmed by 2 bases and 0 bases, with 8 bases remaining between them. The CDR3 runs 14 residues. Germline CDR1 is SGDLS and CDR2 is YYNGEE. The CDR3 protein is CASSVGQTNYGYTF. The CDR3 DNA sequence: TGTGCCAGCAGCGTTGGACAGACTAACTATGGCTACACCTTC.

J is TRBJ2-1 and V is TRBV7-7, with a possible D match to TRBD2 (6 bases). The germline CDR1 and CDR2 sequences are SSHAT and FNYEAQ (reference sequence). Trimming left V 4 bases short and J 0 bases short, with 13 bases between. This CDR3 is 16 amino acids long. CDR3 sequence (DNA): TGTGCCAGCAGCTCGGGACTGCGAAGCTCCTACAATGAGCAGTTCTTC. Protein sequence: CASSSGLRSSYNEQFF.

The DNA for the CDR3 is TGCAGCGTTGACATCCGGGAGACCCAGTACTTC. Its protein product is CSVDIRETQYF. The V gene is TRBV29-1, the J gene TRBJ2-5, with D hard to call. This CDR3 contains 11 residues. The germline V gene encodes CDR1 SQVTM and CDR2 ANQGSEA. V was shortened by 3 bases and J by 5 bases, with 7 bases between the two germline ends.

The CDR3 nucleotides read TGTGCCACCAGCAGAGATAGCGGCAGGTACAGGGGCTACACCTTC. Translated, it gives CATSRDSGRYRGYTF. This sequence joins TRBV15 and TRBJ1-2, with D maybe TRBD1 (5 bases). This CDR3 has 15 amino acids. V gave up 0 bases and J gave up 8 bases, with 16 bases separating them. Germline-derived CDR1 and CDR2 are LNHNV and YYDKDF (reference sequence).

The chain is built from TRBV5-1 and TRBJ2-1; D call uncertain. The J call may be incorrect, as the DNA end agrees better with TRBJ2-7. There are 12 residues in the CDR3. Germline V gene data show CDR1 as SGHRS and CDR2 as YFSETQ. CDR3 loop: CASSFPGNEQYF. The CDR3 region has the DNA TGCGCCAGCAGCTTCCCGGGTAATGAGCAGTACTTC.

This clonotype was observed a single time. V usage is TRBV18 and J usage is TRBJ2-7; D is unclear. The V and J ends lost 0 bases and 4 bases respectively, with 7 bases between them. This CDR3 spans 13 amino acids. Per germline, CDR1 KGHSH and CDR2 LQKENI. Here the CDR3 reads CASSPPLNYEQYF. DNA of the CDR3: TGTGCCAGCTCACCACCCTTGAATTACGAGCAGTACTTC. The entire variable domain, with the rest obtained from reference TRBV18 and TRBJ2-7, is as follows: NAGVMQNPRHLVRRRGQEARLRCSPMKGHSHVYWYRQLPEEGLKFMVYLQKENIIDESGMPKERFSAEFPKEGPSILRIQQVVRGDSAAYFCASSPPLNYEQYFGPGTRLTVT.

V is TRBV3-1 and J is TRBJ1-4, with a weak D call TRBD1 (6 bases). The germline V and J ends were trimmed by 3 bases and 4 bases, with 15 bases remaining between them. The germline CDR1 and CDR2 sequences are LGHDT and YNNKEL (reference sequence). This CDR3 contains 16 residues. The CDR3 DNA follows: TGTGCCAGCAGCCATATCGGGGGAGGGGGTAATGAAAAACTGTTTTTT. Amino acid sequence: CASSHIGGGGNEKLFF.

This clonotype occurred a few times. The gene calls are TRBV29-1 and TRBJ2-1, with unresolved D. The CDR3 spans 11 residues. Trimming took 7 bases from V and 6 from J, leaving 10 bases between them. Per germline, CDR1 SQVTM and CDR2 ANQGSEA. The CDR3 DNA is TGCAGCGCCGCGGCCCTCAATGAGCAGTTCTTC. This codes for CSAAALNEQFF.

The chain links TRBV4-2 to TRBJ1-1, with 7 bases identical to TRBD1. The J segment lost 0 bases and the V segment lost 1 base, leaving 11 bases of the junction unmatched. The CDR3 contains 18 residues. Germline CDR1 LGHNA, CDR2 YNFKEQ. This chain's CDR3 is CASSQVRWDSGMNTEAFF. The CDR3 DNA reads TGTGCCAGCAGCCAAGTTCGGTGGGACAGCGGCATGAACACTGAAGCTTTCTTT.

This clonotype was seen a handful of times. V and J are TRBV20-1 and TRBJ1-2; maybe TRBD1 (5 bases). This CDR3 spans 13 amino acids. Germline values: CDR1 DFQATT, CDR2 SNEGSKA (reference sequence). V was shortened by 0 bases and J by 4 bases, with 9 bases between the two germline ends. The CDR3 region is CSARDQGSYGYTF. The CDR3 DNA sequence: TGCAGTGCTAGAGACCAGGGATCCTATGGCTACACCTTC.

CDR3 protein: CASRKGTSGALSEQYF. The CDR3 nucleotides are TGTGCCAGCAGGAAAGGGACTAGCGGGGCCTTGAGCGAGCAGTACTTC. The V gene is TRBV6-1, the J gene TRBJ2-7; 13 nucleotides match TRBD2. The germline gives CDR1 MNHNS, CDR2 SASEGT. The CDR3 extends over 16 amino acids. The trim removed 6 bases at V and 6 bases at J, leaving 11 bases unmatched.

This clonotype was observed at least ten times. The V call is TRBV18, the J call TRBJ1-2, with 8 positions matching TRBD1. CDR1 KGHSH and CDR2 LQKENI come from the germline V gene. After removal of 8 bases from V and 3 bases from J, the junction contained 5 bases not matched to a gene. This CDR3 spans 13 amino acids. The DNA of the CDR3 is TGTGCCAGCAGCCCGACAGGGGACTATGGCTACACCTTC. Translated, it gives CASSPTGDYGYTF.

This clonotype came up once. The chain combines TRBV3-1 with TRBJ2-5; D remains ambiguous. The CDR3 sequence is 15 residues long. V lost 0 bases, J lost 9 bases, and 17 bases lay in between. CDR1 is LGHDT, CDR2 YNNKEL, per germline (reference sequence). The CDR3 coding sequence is TGTGCCAGCAGCCAAGACGGTCCTCAAGGGATGCCCCAGTACTTC. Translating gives CASSQDGPQGMPQYF.

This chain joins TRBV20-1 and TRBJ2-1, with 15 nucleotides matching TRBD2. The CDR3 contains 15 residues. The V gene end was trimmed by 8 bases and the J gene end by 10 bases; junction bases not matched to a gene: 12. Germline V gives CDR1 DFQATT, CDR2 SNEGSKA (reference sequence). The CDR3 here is CSPSPTGTSGGEQFF. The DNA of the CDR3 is TGCAGTCCTTCGCCCACCGGGACTAGCGGGGGGGAGCAGTTCTTC.

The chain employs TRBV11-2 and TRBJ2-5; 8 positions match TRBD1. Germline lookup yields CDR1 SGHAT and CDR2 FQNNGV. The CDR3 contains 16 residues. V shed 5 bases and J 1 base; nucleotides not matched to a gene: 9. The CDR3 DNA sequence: TGTGCCAGCAGCCCTTGGGGACAGGCCCTCCAAGAGACCCAGTACTTC. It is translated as CASSPWGQALQETQYF.

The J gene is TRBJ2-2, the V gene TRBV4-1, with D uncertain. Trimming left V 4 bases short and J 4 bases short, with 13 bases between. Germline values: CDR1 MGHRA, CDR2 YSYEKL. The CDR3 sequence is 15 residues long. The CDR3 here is CASSLGRSPTGELFF. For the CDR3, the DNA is TGCGCCAGCAGCCTCGGACGGAGCCCCACCGGGGAGCTGTTTTTT.

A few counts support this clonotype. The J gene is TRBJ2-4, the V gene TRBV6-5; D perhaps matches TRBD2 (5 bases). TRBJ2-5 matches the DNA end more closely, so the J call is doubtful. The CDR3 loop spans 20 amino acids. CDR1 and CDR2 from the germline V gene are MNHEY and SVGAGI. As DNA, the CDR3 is TGTGCCAGCAGTTACAGGGCTCCGGCCCCGCGCAGCGGTGTAAAAGAGACCCAGTACTTC. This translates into CASSYRAPAPRSGVKETQYF.

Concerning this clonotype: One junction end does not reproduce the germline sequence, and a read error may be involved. The CDR3 region has the DNA TGCGCCAGCAGCCCTCAAAGAGCTGGGGCCAACGTCCCGACTTTC. Translated, it gives CASSPQRAGANVPTF. The rearrangement joins TRBV5-1 to TRBJ2-6; maybe TRBD1 (5 bases). The CDR3 covers 15 residues. The germline V gene encodes CDR1 SGHRS and CDR2 YFSETQ.

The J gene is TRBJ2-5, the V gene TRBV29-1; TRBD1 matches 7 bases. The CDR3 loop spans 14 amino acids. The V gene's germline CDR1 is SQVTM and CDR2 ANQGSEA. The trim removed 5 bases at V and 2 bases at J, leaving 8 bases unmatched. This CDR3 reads CSVRPGGTQETQYF. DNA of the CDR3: TGCAGCGTTCGGCCAGGGGGAACACAAGAGACCCAGTACTTC.

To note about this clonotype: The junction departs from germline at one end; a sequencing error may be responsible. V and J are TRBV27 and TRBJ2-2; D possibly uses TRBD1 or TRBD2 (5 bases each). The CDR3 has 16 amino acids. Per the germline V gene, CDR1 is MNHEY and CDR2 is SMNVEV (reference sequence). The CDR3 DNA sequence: TGTGCCGGCAGATTGGGACCCAGGAGGTACACCGGGGAGCTGTTTTTT. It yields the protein CAGRLGPRRYTGELFF.

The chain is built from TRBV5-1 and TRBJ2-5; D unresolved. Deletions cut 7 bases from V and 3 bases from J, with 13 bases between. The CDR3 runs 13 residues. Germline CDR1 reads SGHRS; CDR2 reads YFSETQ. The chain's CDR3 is CASHTPGEETQYF. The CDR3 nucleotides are TGCGCCAGCCATACTCCTGGGGAAGAGACCCAGTACTTC.

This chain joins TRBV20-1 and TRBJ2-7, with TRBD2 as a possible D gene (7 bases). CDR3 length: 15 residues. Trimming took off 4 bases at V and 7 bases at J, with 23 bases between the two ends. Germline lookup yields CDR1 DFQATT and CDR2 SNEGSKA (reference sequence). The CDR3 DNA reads TGCAGTGCTACCCGGGGGGCCAGCTCCTACAATGAGCAGTACTTC. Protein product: CSATRGASSYNEQYF.